These 26 T cell receptor beta chains came from one sample sequenced in a study of cytomegalovirus exposure and HLA in healthy donors. It was with 60 Vbeta and 13 Jbeta primers that the PCR ran. This table comes from immunoSEQ multiplex PCR, and its TCRdb copy is limited to in-frame clones, with some not included. The sample lists around 190,000 clones; approximately 85% were seen once. Sample: PBMCs. The source of these receptors is a woman aged 45-60 years in good health and CMV-seronegative.

The chain employs TRBV12-5 and TRBJ1-1; D call uncertain. CDR1 LGHNT and CDR2 FRNRAP come from the germline V gene. This CDR3 contains 12 residues. The V gene lost 7 bases and the J gene lost 3 bases, with 9 bases spanning the gap. In nucleotides, the CDR3 is TGTGCTAGTGCTTCCCGGTACACTGAAGCTTTCTTT. Translated, it gives CASASRYTEAFF.

This chain joins TRBV27 and TRBJ1-2, with unresolved D. The germline V gene encodes CDR1 MNHEY and CDR2 SMNVEV (reference sequence). V lost 9 bases and J 0 bases, leaving 8 bases between the germline ends. The CDR3 loop spans 12 amino acids. In DNA, the CDR3 is TGTGCCAGAATACAGTCTAACTATGGCTACACCTTC. Translated: CARIQSNYGYTF.

The chain joins TRBV28 to TRBJ2-7; D might be TRBD2 (6 bases). The CDR3 runs 19 residues. V was clipped by 4 bases and J by 7 bases, with 32 bases between them. Germline V CDR1 and CDR2: MDHEN, SYDVKM. The CDR3 protein is CASSSGPLLGLSAKGEQYF. The CDR3 DNA sequence: TGTGCCAGCAGTTCTGGCCCCCTCCTTGGACTATCCGCCAAAGGAGAGCAGTACTTC.

The gene calls are TRBV6-5 and TRBJ1-2; TRBD1 agrees at 10 bases. V was clipped by 6 bases and J by 7 bases; unmatched bases: 5. CDR3 length equals 13 residues. Per the germline V gene, CDR1 is MNHEY and CDR2 is SVGAGI. The CDR3 DNA reads TGTGCCAGCAGCCAGGGACAGGGGCTTGGCTACACCTTC. Its protein is CASSQGQGLGYTF.

The rearrangement joins TRBV6-6 to TRBJ1-6, with D unclear. Germline-derived CDR1 and CDR2 are MNHNY and SVGAGI (reference sequence). V was cut by 3 bases and J by 13 bases, with 10 bases left in between. CDR3 length: 12 amino acids. The CDR3 DNA sequence: TGTGCCAGCAGTTATACTCAAGTCCCCCTCCACTTT. Its protein product is CASSYTQVPLHF.

This chain links TRBV29-1 with TRBJ2-1; D may be TRBD1 (5 bases). The CDR3 runs 15 residues. The ends were cut back, 6 bases at V and 4 bases at J, with 19 bases in the middle. Germline CDR1 reads SQVTM; CDR2 reads ANQGSEA. The CDR3 sequence is CSVPGRAPLYNEQFF. Written as DNA, the CDR3 is TGCAGCGTCCCTGGCAGGGCTCCCCTTTACAATGAGCAGTTCTTC.

This chain uses TRBV5-1 with TRBJ2-7; unclear D gene. Trimming removed 1 base at V and 2 bases at J, with 16 bases between. CDR1 is SGHRS, CDR2 YFSETQ, per germline. The CDR3 has 16 amino acids. The CDR3 region is CASSLPRLRWPYEQYF. Written as DNA, the CDR3 is TGCGCCAGCAGCTTGCCCCGACTGCGGTGGCCCTACGAGCAGTACTTC.

This clone was picked up a small number of times. The chain combines TRBV15 with TRBJ1-1; 7 positions agree with TRBD1. Germline V gives CDR1 LNHNV, CDR2 YYDKDF (reference sequence). The CDR3 is 14 amino acids. The J segment lost 1 base and the V segment lost 2 bases, leaving 1 base of the junction unmatched. Here the CDR3 DNA reads TGTGCCACCAGCAGACGGACAGGGAACACTGAAGCTTTCTTT. Its protein is CATSRRTGNTEAFF.

This clone was detected only once. This chain links TRBV7-2 with TRBJ2-7, with 8 bases fitting TRBD2. With 3 bases clipped from V and 3 bases from J, the junction kept 13 bases outside the gene matches. Germline loops: CDR1 SGHTA, CDR2 FQGNSA. The CDR3 has 17 amino acids. CDR3 nucleotide sequence: TGTGCCAGCAGCTTCAGTACTAGCGGAGTCCCGCTCTACGAGCAGTACTTC. Protein: CASSFSTSGVPLYEQYF.

This clone turned up a few times. This chain joins TRBV7-3 and TRBJ2-1, with D possibly being TRBD2 (6 bases). Germline values: CDR1 SGHTA, CDR2 FQGTGA. CDR3 length equals 19 residues. The V end was cut by 5 bases, the J end by 0 bases, with 23 bases between. The CDR3: CASSQRGGGVASSYNEQFF. The CDR3 DNA sequence: TGTGCCAGCAGCCAAAGGGGAGGTGGTGTAGCGAGCTCCTACAATGAGCAGTTCTTC.

The chain employs TRBV7-2 and TRBJ1-1; D is unclear. Germline V gene data show CDR1 as SGHTA and CDR2 as FQGNSA. Trimming took off 1 base at V and 1 base at J, with 10 bases between the two ends. The CDR3 extends over 15 amino acids. The CDR3 loop is CASSLGFPRNTEAFF. The CDR3 nucleotides are TGTGCCAGCAGCTTAGGTTTCCCCCGGAACACTGAAGCTTTCTTT.

This chain uses TRBV6-5 with TRBJ2-7; 7 nucleotides line up with TRBD1. Trimming at V came to 2 bases and at J to 5 bases, leaving 6 bases not matched to a gene. Germline V gene lookup returns CDR1 MNHEY and CDR2 SVGAGI. The CDR3 is 14 residues long. This chain's CDR3 is CASSYQDRSDEQYF. The DNA for the CDR3 is TGTGCCAGCAGTTACCAGGACAGGTCTGACGAGCAGTACTTC.

CDR3 protein: CAWSLYPTGNGGEQFF. The CDR3 DNA is TGTGCCTGGAGTCTCTACCCTACCGGGAACGGGGGTGAGCAGTTCTTC. The rearrangement links TRBV30 to TRBJ2-1; D might be TRBD2 (6 bases). Trimming removed 2 bases from V and 9 bases from J, with 23 bases in between. Germline-derived CDR1 and CDR2 are GTSNPN and SVGIG (reference sequence). The CDR3 covers 16 residues.

The gene calls are TRBV5-1 and TRBJ2-1; 7 nucleotides align to TRBD1. The CDR3 runs 12 residues. In germline, CDR1 is SGHRS, CDR2 YFSETQ. The J segment lost 7 bases and the V segment lost 4 bases, leaving 2 bases of the junction unmatched. DNA for the CDR3: TGCGCCAGCAGCACAGGGGTGAATGAGCAGTTCTTC. Residues: CASSTGVNEQFF.

The CDR3, as DNA: TGTGCCAGCCTCGCGGGTAGATCATTAGAGACCCAGTACTTC. This gives the protein CASLAGRSLETQYF. The chain links TRBV13 to TRBJ2-5; TRBD2 might be the D (5 bases). With 8 bases removed from V and 4 bases from J, the gap between germline ends came to 17 bases. The CDR3 is made up of 14 amino acids. The germline V gene has CDR1 PRHDT and CDR2 FYEKMQ (reference sequence). The whole variable domain, remainder taken from reference TRBV13 and TRBJ2-5, is AAGVIQSPRHLIKEKRETATLKCYPIPRHDTVYWYQQGPGQDPQFLISFYEKMQSDKGSIPDRFSAQQFSDYHSELNMSSLELGDSALYFCASLAGRSLETQYFGPGTRLLVL.

This clone was counted between two and nine times. The V call is TRBV6-1, the J call TRBJ2-2, with a weak D call TRBD2 (6 bases). The CDR3 is made up of 14 amino acids. Trimming stripped 5 bases from V and 7 bases from J, with 14 bases between. Germline-derived CDR1 and CDR2 are MNHNS and SASEGT. The CDR3 loop reads CASSPGRGIGELFF. The CDR3 coding sequence is TGTGCCAGCAGTCCGGGACGGGGGATCGGGGAGCTGTTTTTT.

The V call is TRBV28, the J call TRBJ2-4; 10 nucleotides line up with TRBD1. CDR1 and CDR2 from the germline V gene are MDHEN and SYDVKM. The CDR3 extends over 14 amino acids. V was pared by 4 bases and J by 7 bases, with 4 bases of the junction left unmatched. CDR3 coding DNA: TGTGCCAGCAGTTCAGGACAGGGGGGGAACATTCAGTACTTC. As protein: CASSSGQGGNIQYF.

The chain joins TRBV19 to TRBJ2-5; D is possibly TRBD1 (5 bases). Germline CDR1 reads LNHDA; CDR2 reads SQIVND (reference sequence). This CDR3 comprises 13 residues. V lost 11 bases, J lost 1 base, and 14 bases lay in between. The CDR3 loop reads CAYRLESQETQYF. For the CDR3, the DNA is TGTGCCTACAGGTTAGAGTCCCAAGAGACCCAGTACTTC.

This sequence joins TRBV4-3 and TRBJ1-3; 7 bases are shared with TRBD1. This CDR3 is 15 amino acids long. Unmatched junction bases numbered 7, after V lost 4 bases and J lost 4 bases. The V gene's germline CDR1 is LGHNA and CDR2 YSLEER. CDR3 loop: CASSLGQELGNTIYF. As DNA, the CDR3 is TGCGCCAGCAGCCTCGGACAGGAGCTGGGAAACACCATATATTTT.

This clone occurred a few times. The CDR3 coding sequence is TGTGCCAGCACTCTAGCGGGTGAGCAGTTCTTC. Protein sequence: CASTLAGEQFF. The chain is built from TRBV6-7 and TRBJ2-1, with 8 bases aligning to TRBD2. TRBV6-7 is reported as an ORF; its role is uncertain. The CDR3 has 11 amino acids. Trimming cost V 7 bases and J 9 bases; bases outside gene matches: 2.

The V call is TRBV27, the J call TRBJ2-3, with 13 bases aligning to TRBD2. This CDR3 region has 14 residues. CDR1 and CDR2 from the germline V gene are MNHEY and SMNVEV (reference sequence). J gave up 3 bases and V 8 bases, and 2 bases lay outside the gene matches. The CDR3 spells CASRTSGRTDTQYF. As DNA, the CDR3 is TGTGCCAGCCGGACTAGCGGGAGAACAGATACGCAGTATTTT.

This sequence joins TRBV19 and TRBJ1-5; D might be TRBD1 (6 bases). With 5 bases removed from V and 5 bases from J, the gap between germline ends came to 13 bases. CDR1 LNHDA and CDR2 SQIVND come from the germline V gene (reference sequence). CDR3 length: 14 residues. The CDR3 nucleotides are TGTGCCAGTAGTCCAGACAGGATTGATCAGCCCCAGCATTTT. It encodes CASSPDRIDQPQHF.

As for this clone: An end of the junction does not agree with germline; a read error may underlie this. V gene TRBV7-9 combines with J gene TRBJ1-1, with 9 bases fitting TRBD1. Germline V gene lookup returns CDR1 SEHNR and CDR2 FQNEAQ (reference sequence). The CDR3 length is 15 residues. The CDR3 DNA reads as TGTTCCAGCAGCTTCGGGACAGGGCCGAACACTGAAGCTTTCTTT. Protein sequence: CSSSFGTGPNTEAFF.

This clone was seen a few times. CDR3 loop: CASNRGGANTEAFF. Written as DNA, the CDR3 is TGTGCCAGCAACCGGGGGGGCGCGAACACTGAAGCTTTCTTT. The rearrangement uses TRBV14 and TRBJ1-1; D perhaps matches TRBD1 (6 bases). The CDR3 extends over 14 amino acids. The V gene's germline CDR1 is SGHDN and CDR2 FVKESK. The V and J ends lost 7 bases and 1 base respectively, with 13 bases between them.

The chain couples TRBV28 to TRBJ1-1; 7 positions agree with TRBD1. This CDR3 has 13 amino acids. Germline lookup yields CDR1 MDHEN and CDR2 SYDVKM. Trimming removed 10 bases from V and 1 base from J; junction bases left unmatched: 6. The CDR3 here is CATRGLGNTEAFF. CDR3 nucleotide sequence: TGTGCCACTAGGGGGCTAGGGAACACTGAAGCTTTCTTT. Filled out from reference TRBV28 and TRBJ1-1, the complete variable domain reads DVKVTQSSRYLVKRTGEKVFLECVQDMDHENMFWYRQDPGLGLRLIYFSYDVKMKEKGDIPEGYSVSREKKERFSLILESASTNQTSMYLCATRGLGNTEAFFGQGTRLTVV.

This clone came up a few times. The V call is TRBV11-2, the J call TRBJ1-2; a possible D gene is TRBD1 (6 bases). Trimming stripped 5 bases from V and 3 bases from J, with 13 bases between. Germline V gene data show CDR1 as SGHAT and CDR2 as FQNNGV. This CDR3 has 14 residues. The CDR3 bases are TGTGCCAGCAGCACCCGGACAGCTCACTATGGCTACACCTTC. It codes for CASSTRTAHYGYTF.